This T cell receptor beta chain was captured in a study of blood T cell repertoires in COVID-19. At the level of the study: The cDNA or gDNA used as material had been derived from T cells, B-cell-depleted T cells, or PBMCs.

Produced via immunoSEQ multiplex PCR; TCRdb's table is partial and in-frame only. Among 180,000 or so clones listed, 70% to 90% were seen once. This CDR3 comprises 14 residues. J gave up 7 bases and V 8 bases, and 8 bases lay outside the gene matches. From germline, CDR1 is MDHEN and CDR2 SYDVKM. The TCR sequence derives from a human donor with active or convalescent COVID-19. The donor label of this sample is uncertain. The chain recombines TRBV28 with TRBJ1-4; 9 positions match TRBD1. The sequencing sample was made of peripheral blood. The CDR3 bases are TGTGCCAGCGGTCAACAGGGGGCGGGTGAAAAACTGTTTTTT. This gives the protein CASGQQGAGEKLFF.